The clone carrying this TCR beta chain has a count of ten or more. TCRdb reprocessed the 5' RACE reads via MiXCR and lists one record per CDR3 protein. This sample has about 64,000 distinct CDR3 sequences, with 4.9% found just once. The sample comes from a study of early T cells in non-severe SARS-CoV-2 infection. The germline V and J ends were trimmed by 4 bases and 0 bases, with 14 bases remaining between them. Germline CDR1 is ENHRY and CDR2 is SYGVKD. This CDR3 contains 16 residues. The receptor was derived from an adult who was a healthcare worker with PCR-confirmed SARS-CoV-2 infection or an uninfected control (not recorded which). The rearrangement links TRBV10-3 to TRBJ2-3, with TRBD2 as a possible D gene (6 bases). The material sequenced was whole blood. The CDR3 spells CAISGPVGGSTDTQYF. DNA for the CDR3: TGTGCCATCAGTGGACCAGTGGGGGGAAGCACAGATACGCAGTATTTT.